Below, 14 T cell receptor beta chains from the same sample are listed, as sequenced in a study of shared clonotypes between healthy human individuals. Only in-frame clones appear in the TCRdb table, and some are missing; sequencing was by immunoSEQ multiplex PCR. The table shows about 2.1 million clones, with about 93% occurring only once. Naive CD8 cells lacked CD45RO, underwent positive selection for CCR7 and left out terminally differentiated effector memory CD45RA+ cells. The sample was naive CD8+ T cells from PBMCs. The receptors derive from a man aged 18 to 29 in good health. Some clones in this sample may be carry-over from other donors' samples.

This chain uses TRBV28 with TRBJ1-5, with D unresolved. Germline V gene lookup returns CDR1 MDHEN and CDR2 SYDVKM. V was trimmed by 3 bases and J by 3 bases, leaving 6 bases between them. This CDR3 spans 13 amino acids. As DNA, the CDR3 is TGTGCCAGCAGTTTCGTGACCAATCAGCCCCAGCATTTT. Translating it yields CASSFVTNQPQHF.

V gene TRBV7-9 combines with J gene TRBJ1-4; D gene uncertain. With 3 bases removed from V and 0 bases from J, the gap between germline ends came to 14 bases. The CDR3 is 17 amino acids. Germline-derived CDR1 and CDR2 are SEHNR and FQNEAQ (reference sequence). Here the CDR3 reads CASSFPPPHATNEKLFF. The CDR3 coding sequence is TGTGCCAGCAGCTTTCCCCCTCCTCATGCAACTAATGAAAAACTGTTTTTT.

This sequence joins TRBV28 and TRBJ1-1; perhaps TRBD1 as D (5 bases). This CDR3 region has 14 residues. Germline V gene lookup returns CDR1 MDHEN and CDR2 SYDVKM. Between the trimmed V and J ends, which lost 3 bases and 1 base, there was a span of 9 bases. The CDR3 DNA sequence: TGTGCCAGCAGTTTCGTCAGGGCGAACACTGAAGCTTTCTTT. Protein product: CASSFVRANTEAFF.

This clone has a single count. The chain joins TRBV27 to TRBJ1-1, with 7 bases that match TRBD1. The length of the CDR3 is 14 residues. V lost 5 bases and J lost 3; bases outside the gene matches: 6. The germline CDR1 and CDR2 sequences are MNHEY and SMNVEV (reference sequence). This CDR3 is CASSEGGADTEAFF. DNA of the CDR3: TGTGCCAGCAGTGAAGGGGGCGCGGACACTGAAGCTTTCTTT.

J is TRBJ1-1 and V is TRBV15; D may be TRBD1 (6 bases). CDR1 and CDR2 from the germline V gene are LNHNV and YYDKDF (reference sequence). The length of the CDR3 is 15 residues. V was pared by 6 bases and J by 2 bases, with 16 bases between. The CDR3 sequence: CATRAPTGFNTEAFF. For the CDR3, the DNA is TGTGCCACCAGAGCACCTACAGGGTTCAACACTGAAGCTTTCTTT. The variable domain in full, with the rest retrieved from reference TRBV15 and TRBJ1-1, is DAMVIQNPRYQVTQFGKPVTLSCSQTLNHNVMYWYQQKSSQAPKLLFHYYDKDFNNEADTPDNFQSRRPNTSFCFLDIRSPGLGDTAMYLCATRAPTGFNTEAFFGQGTRLTVV.

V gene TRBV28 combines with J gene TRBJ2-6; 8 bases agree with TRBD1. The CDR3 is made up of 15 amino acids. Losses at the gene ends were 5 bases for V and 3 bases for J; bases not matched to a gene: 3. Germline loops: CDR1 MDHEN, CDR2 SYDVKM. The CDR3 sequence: CASSLRGLGANVLTF. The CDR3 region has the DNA TGTGCCAGCAGTCTCAGGGGGCTTGGGGCCAACGTCCTGACTTTC.

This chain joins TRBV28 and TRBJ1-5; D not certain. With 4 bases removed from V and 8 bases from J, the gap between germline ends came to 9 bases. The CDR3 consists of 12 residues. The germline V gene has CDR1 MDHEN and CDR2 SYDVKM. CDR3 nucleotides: TGTGCCAGCAGTTCCTCATTCGAGCCCCAGCATTTT. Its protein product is CASSSSFEPQHF. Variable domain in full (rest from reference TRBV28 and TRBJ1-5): DVKVTQSSRYLVKRTGEKVFLECVQDMDHENMFWYRQDPGLGLRLIYFSYDVKMKEKGDIPEGYSVSREKKERFSLILESASTNQTSMYLCASSSSFEPQHFGDGTRLSIL.

The CDR3 sequence is CASSQVLRSGRAFGELFF. CDR3 DNA sequence: TGCGCCAGCAGCCAAGTGTTGCGTAGCGGGAGGGCCTTCGGGGAGCTGTTTTTT. The chain recombines TRBV4-3 with TRBJ2-2; 11 nucleotides match TRBD2. This CDR3 is built from 18 residues. The germline CDR1 and CDR2 sequences are LGHNA and YSLEER. The J segment lost 7 bases and the V segment lost 1 base, leaving 11 bases of the junction unmatched.

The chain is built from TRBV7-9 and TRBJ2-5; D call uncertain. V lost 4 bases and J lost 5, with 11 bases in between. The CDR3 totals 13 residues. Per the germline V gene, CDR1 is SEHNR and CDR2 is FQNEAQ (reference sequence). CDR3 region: CASSYSPGETQYF. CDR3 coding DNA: TGTGCCAGCAGCTACAGCCCCGGGGAGACCCAGTACTTC.

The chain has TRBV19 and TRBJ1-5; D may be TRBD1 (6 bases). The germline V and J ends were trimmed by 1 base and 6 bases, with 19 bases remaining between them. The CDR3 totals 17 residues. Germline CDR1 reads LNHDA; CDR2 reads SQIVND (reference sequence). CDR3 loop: CASSIVVVDSPFQPQHF. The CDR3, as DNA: TGTGCCAGTAGTATAGTCGTAGTGGACAGCCCCTTTCAGCCCCAGCATTTT. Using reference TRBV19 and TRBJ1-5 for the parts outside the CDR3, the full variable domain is DGGITQSPKYLFRKEGQNVTLSCEQNLNHDAMYWYRQDPGQGLRLIYYSQIVNDFQKGDIAEGYSVSREKKESFPLTVTSAQKNPTAFYLCASSIVVVDSPFQPQHFGDGTRLSIL.

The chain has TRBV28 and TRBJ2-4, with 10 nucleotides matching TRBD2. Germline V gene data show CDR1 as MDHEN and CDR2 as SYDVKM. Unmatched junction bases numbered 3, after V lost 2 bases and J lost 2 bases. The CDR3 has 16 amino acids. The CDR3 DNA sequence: TGTGCCAGCAGTTTACGGACTAGCGGCCCCAAAAACATTCAGTACTTC. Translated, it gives CASSLRTSGPKNIQYF.

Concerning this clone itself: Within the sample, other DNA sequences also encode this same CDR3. Here the CDR3 DNA reads TGTGCCAGCAGTTTGGGAGGGAACACTGAAGCTTTCTTT. Amino acid sequence: CASSLGGNTEAFF. This chain uses TRBV27 with TRBJ1-1; no reliable D call. Trimming removed 3 bases at V and 1 base at J, with 6 bases between. There are 13 residues in the CDR3. Germline V gene data show CDR1 as MNHEY and CDR2 as SMNVEV (reference sequence).

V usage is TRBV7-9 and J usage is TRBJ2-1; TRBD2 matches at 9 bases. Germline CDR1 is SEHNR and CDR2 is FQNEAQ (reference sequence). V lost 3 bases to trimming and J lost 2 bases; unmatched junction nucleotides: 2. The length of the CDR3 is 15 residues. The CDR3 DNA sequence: TGTGCCAGCAGCTTCAGACTAGCGGCCTACAATGAGCAGTTCTTC. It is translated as CASSFRLAAYNEQFF.

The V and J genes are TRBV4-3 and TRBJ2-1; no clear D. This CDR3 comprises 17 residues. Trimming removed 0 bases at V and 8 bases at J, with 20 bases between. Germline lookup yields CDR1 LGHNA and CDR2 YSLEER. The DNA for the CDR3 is TGCGCCAGCAGCCAAGAAAGGTCCGTTGTGCTAGTCCATGAGCAGTTCTTC. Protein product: CASSQERSVVLVHEQFF.